The 5 T cell receptor beta chains reported below all come from one sample, sequenced in a study of post-analysis software for immune sequencing data. General study findings and limits: A few TRBV segments (TRBV5-6, TRBV5-1 and TRBV20-1 among them) occurred more frequently in patients than in controls.

The antigens of these receptors remain unknown. Tagging with unique molecular identifiers was a feature of the TCR beta cDNA libraries. TCRdb passed the PCR reads through MiXCR, listing each CDR3 protein once. The table lists about 810,000 distinct CDR3 sequences, roughly 50% of them singletons. Sequenced: blood. Source of these receptors: a girl aged 5-17 years with multiple sclerosis.

The CDR3 loop reads CASSVVSGFGDTQYF. DNA for the CDR3: TGTGCCAGCAGCGTAGTCTCGGGGTTTGGAGATACGCAGTATTTT. This chain connects TRBV9 to TRBJ2-3, with a tentative D call TRBD2 (5 bases). The CDR3 spans 15 residues. CDR1 is SGDLS and CDR2 is YYNGEE in the germline V gene. V lost 0 bases and J lost 5, with 13 bases in between.

This clonotype was recorded a few times. J is TRBJ2-5 and V is TRBV7-9, with TRBD2 identical over 7 bases. Per the germline V gene, CDR1 is SEHNR and CDR2 is FQNEAQ (reference sequence). The trim removed 5 bases at V and 3 bases at J, leaving 3 bases unmatched. The CDR3 has 13 residues. The CDR3 region is CASSVSGKETQYF. CDR3 in DNA: TGTGCCAGCAGCGTGAGCGGGAAAGAGACCCAGTACTTC.

This clonotype was seen a handful of times. V and J are TRBV7-2 and TRBJ2-5; 13 bases are a match to TRBD2. The CDR3 is made up of 16 amino acids. After removal of 5 bases from V and 0 bases from J, the junction contained 3 bases not matched to a gene. CDR1 and CDR2 (germline): SGHTA, FQGNSA. CDR3 in DNA: TGTGCCAGCAGCCTGGGACTAGCGGGGTACCAAGAGACCCAGTACTTC. This translates into CASSLGLAGYQETQYF.

The chain has TRBV2 and TRBJ2-1; 10 bases fit TRBD2. CDR3 length: 15 residues. The germline CDR1 and CDR2 sequences are SNHLY and FYNNEI. V lost 4 bases, J lost 5 bases, and 5 bases stayed unmatched. The CDR3 loop is CASSVLAGYHNEQFF. CDR3 coding DNA: TGTGCCAGCAGTGTACTAGCGGGATACCACAATGAGCAGTTCTTC.

This rearrangement joins TRBV7-6 to TRBJ2-1, with D perhaps TRBD1 (6 bases). This CDR3 contains 15 residues. Trimming removed 5 bases from V and 3 bases from J, with 14 bases in between. Germline CDR1 is SGHVS and CDR2 is FNYEAQ. The CDR3 sequence is CASSPITGSYNEQFF. The CDR3 coding sequence is TGTGCCAGCAGCCCTATTACAGGGAGCTACAATGAGCAGTTCTTC.